This T cell receptor beta chain was profiled in a study of shared clonotypes between healthy human individuals. For the study at large: Researchers assigned three CD4 naive, three CD4 memory, two CD8 naive and one CD8 memory plate to each donor.

On this clone itself: Its specificity is unknown.

General study results and limits: The sharing of approximately 4.6% of naive CD4 clonotypes was seen across a handful of donors.

This CDR3 has 16 amino acids. Germline CDR1 and CDR2: MDHEN and SYDVKM. The V end lost 5 bases, the J end lost 11 bases, and 27 bases lay between the germline ends. Sequencing used immunoSEQ multiplex PCR; TCRdb keeps in-frame clones, though not all of them. Of roughly 650,000 clones listed, around 97% are singletons. The gene calls are TRBV28 and TRBJ1-1; D perhaps matches TRBD1 (5 bases). The sequence derives from a woman in her twenties or thirties in good health. The sample taken for sequencing was naive CD4+ T cells sorted from blood. Subset defined: CD45RA+ positively selected. The CDR3 sequence: CASSPTQTVGLLRAFF. As DNA, the CDR3 is TGTGCCAGCAGTCCAACCCAGACGGTGGGGCTCCTTAGGGCTTTCTTT.